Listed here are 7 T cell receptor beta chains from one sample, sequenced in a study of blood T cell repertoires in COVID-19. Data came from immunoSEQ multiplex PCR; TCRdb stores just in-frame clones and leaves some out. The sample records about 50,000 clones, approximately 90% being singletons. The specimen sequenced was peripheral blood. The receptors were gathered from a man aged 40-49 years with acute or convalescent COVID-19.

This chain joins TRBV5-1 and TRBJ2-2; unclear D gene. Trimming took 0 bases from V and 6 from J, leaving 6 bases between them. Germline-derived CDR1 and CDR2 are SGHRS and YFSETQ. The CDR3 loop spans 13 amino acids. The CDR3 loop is CASSLVLAGELFF. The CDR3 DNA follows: TGCGCCAGCAGCTTGGTATTAGCCGGGGAGCTGTTTTTT.

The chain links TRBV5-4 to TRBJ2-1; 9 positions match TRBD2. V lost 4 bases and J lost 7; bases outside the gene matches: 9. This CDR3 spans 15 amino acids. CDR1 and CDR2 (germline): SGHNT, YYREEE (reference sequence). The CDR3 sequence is CASSPGTSLVNEQFF. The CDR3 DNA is TGTGCCAGCAGCCCTGGGACTAGCCTGGTGAATGAGCAGTTCTTC.

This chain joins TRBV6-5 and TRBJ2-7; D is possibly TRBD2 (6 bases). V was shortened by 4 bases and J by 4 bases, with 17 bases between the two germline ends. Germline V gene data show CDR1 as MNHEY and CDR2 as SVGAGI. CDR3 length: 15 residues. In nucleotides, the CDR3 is TGTGCCAGCAGTTCCCTCAACGCGGGACCTTACGAGCAGTACTTC. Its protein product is CASSSLNAGPYEQYF.

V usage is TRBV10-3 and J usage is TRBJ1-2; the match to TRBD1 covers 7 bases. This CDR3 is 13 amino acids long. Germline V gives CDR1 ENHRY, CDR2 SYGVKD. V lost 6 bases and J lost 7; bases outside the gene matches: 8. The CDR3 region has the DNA TGTGCCATCAGGGCAGGGGGAGAGGGTGGCTACACCTTC. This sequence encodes CAIRAGGEGGYTF.

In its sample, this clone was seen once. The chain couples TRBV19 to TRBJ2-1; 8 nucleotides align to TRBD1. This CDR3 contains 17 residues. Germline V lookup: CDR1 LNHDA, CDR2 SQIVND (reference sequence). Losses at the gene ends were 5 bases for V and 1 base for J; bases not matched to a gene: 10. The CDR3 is CASSPDRERGSYNEQFF. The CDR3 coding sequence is TGTGCCAGTAGTCCGGACAGGGAGCGAGGATCCTACAATGAGCAGTTCTTC.

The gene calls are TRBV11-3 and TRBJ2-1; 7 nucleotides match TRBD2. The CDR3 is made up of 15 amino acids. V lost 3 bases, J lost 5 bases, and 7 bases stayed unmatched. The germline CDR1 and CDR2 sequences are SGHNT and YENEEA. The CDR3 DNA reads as TGTGCCAGCAGCTTGGGGGGGACGGCTAACAATGAGCAGTTCTTC. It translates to CASSLGGTANNEQFF.

CDR3 sequence: CASSTDRVNTIYF. In DNA form, the CDR3 reads TGTGCCAGCAGCACCGACAGGGTTAACACCATATATTTT. This chain joins TRBV7-2 and TRBJ1-3; 7 bases align to TRBD1. The germline V gene encodes CDR1 SGHTA and CDR2 FQGNSA. The CDR3 totals 13 residues. V trimming: 5 bases; J trimming: 7 bases; junction bases outside the gene matches: 5.